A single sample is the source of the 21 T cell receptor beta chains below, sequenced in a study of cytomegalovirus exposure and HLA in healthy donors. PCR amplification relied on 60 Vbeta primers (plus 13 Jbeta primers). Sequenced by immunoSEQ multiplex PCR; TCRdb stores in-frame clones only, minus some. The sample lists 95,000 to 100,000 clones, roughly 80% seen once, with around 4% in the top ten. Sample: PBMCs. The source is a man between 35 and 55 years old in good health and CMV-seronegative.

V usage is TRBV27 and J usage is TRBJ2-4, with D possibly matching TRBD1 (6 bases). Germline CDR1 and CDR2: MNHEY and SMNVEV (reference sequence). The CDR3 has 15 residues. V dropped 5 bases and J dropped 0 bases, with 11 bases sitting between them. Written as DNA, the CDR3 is TGTGCCAGCAGTATCAGGGGAGAAGCCAAAAACATTCAGTACTTC. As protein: CASSIRGEAKNIQYF.

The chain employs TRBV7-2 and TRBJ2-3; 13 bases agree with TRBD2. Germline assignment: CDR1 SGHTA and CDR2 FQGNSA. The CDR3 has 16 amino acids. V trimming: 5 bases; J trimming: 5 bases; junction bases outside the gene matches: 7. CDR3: CASSTTSGGAGDTQYF. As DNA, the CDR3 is TGTGCCAGCAGCACAACTAGCGGGGGGGCCGGAGATACGCAGTATTTT.

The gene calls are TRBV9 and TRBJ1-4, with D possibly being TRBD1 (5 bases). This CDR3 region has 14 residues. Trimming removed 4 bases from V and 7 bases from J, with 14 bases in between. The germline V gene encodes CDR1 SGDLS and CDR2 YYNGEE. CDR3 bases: TGTGCCAGCAGCACACGGGGGGGAAGTGAAAAACTGTTTTTT. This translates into CASSTRGGSEKLFF.

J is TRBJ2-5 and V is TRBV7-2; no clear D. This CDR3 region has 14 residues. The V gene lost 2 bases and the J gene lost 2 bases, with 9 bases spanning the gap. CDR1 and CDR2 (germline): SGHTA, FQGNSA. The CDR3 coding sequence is TGTGCCAGCAGCTTATATTACAGACAAGAGACCCAGTACTTC. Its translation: CASSLYYRQETQYF.

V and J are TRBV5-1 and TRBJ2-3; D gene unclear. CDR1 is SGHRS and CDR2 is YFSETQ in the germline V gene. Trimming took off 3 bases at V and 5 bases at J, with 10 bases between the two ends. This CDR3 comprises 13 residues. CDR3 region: CASSSRVVDTQYF. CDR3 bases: TGCGCCAGCAGCTCCCGCGTGGTAGATACGCAGTATTTT.

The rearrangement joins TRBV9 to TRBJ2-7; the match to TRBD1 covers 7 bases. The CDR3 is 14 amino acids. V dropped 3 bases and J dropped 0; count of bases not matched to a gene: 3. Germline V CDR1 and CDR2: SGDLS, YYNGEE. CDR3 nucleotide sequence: TGTGCCAGCAGCGATACAGGGGTCTCCTACGAGCAGTACTTC. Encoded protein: CASSDTGVSYEQYF.

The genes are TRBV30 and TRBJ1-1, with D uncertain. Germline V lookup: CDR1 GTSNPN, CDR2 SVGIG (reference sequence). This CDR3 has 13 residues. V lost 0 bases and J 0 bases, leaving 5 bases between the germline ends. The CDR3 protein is CAWSVRVNTEAFF. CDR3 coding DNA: TGTGCCTGGAGTGTACGAGTGAACACTGAAGCTTTCTTT. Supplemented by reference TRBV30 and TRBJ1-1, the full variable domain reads SQTIHQWPATLVQPVGSPLSLECTVEGTSNPNLYWYRQAAGRGLQLLFYSVGIGQISSEVPQNLSASRPQDRQFILSSKKLLLSDSGFYLCAWSVRVNTEAFFGQGTRLTVV.

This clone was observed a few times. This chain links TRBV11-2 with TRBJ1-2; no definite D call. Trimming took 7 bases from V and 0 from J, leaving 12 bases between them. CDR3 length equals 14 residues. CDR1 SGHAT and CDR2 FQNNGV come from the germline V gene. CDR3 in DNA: TGTGCCAGCACCCTCAGCGACGCTAACTATGGCTACACCTTC. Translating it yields CASTLSDANYGYTF.

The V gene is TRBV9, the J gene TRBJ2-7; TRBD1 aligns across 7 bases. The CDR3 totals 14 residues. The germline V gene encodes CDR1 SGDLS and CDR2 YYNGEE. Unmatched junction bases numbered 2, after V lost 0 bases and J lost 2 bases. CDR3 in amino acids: CASSVEGAPYEQYF. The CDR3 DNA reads TGTGCCAGCAGCGTAGAGGGGGCCCCCTACGAGCAGTACTTC.

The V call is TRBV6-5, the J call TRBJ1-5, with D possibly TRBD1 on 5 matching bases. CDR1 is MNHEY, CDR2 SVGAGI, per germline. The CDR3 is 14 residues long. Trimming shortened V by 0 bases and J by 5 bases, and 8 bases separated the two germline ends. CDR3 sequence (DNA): TGTGCCAGCAGTTACTCGGGAGGGGATCAGCCCCAGCATTTT. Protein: CASSYSGGDQPQHF.

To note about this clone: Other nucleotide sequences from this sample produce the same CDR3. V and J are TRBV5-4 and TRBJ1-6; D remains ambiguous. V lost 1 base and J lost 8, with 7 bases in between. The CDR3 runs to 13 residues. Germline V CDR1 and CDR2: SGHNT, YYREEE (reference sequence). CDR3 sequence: CASSLTNHSPLHF. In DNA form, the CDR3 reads TGTGCCAGCAGCTTGACAAATCATTCACCCCTCCACTTT.

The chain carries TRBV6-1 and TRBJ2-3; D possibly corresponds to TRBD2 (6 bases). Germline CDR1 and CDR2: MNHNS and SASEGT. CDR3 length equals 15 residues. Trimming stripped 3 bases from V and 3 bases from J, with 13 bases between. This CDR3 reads CASSDGGEVTDTQYF. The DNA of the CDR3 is TGTGCCAGCAGTGACGGCGGGGAAGTAACAGATACGCAGTATTTT.

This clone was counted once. CDR3 nucleotide sequence: TGTGCCAGCAGTGAGTCTCACTCGGTCAATGAGCAGTTCTTC. It translates to CASSESHSVNEQFF. This sequence joins TRBV2 and TRBJ2-1; no clear D. This CDR3 has 14 amino acids. Trimming left V 3 bases short and J 6 bases short, with 12 bases between. Per the germline V gene, CDR1 is SNHLY and CDR2 is FYNNEI.

For the CDR3, the DNA is TGTGCCTGGACCCGGGACACCCGAGGCTACGAGCAGTACTTC. This codes for CAWTRDTRGYEQYF. This rearrangement joins TRBV30 to TRBJ2-7; TRBD1 might be the D (6 bases). The V end was cut by 4 bases, the J end by 3 bases, with 16 bases between. The CDR3 is 14 amino acids. Germline-derived CDR1 and CDR2 are GTSNPN and SVGIG (reference sequence).

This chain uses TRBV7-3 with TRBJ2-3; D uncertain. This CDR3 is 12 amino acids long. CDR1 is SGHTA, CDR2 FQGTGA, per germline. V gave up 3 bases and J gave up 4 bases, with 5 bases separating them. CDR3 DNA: TGTGCCAGCAGCTTTGGAGCAGATACGCAGTATTTT. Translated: CASSFGADTQYF.

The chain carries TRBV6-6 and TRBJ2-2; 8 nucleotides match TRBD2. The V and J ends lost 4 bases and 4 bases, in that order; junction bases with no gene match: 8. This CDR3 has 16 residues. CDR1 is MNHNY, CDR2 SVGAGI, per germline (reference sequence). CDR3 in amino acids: CASSSLLAGGTGELFF. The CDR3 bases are TGTGCCAGCAGTTCCCTCTTGGCGGGAGGCACCGGGGAGCTGTTTTTT.

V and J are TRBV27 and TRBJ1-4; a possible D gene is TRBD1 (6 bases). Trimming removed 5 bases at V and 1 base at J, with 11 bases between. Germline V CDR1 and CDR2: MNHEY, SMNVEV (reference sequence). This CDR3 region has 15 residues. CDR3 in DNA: TGTGCCAGCAGTCCGACACAGGGAACTAATGAAAAACTGTTTTTT. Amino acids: CASSPTQGTNEKLFF. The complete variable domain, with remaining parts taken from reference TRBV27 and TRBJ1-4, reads EAQVTQNPRYLITVTGKKLTVTCSQNMNHEYMSWYRQDPGLGLRQIYYSMNVEVTDKGDVPEGYKVSRKEKRNFPLILESPSPNQTSLYFCASSPTQGTNEKLFFGSGTQLSVL.

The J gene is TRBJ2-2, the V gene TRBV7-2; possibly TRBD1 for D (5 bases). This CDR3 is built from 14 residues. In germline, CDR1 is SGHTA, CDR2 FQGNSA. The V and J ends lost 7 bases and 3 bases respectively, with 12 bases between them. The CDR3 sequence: CASIDSTYTGELFF. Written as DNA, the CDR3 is TGTGCCAGCATCGACAGTACCTACACCGGGGAGCTGTTTTTT.

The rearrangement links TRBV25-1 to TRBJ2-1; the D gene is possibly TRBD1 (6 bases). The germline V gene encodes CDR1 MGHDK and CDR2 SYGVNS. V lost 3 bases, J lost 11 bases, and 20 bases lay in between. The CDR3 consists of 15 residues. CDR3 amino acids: CASSDDRKGWMKQFF. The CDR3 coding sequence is TGTGCCAGCAGTGACGACAGGAAGGGGTGGATGAAGCAGTTCTTC.

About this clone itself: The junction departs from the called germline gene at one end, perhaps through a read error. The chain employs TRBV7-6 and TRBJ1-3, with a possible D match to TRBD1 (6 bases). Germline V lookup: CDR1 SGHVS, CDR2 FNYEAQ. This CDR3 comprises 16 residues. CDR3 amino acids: CAGSSRYRESGNTIYF. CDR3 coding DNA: TGTGCCGGCAGCTCGCGATACAGGGAATCTGGAAACACCATATATTTT.

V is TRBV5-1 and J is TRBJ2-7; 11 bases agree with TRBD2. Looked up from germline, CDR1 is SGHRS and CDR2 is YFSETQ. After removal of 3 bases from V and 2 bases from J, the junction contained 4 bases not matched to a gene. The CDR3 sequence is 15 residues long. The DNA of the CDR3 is TGCGCCAGCAGCTCCCGACTAGCGGGGCCCTACGAGCAGTACTTC. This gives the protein CASSSRLAGPYEQYF.